This TCR beta chain came from a study of blood T cell repertoires in COVID-19. Study background: Sites across the United States, Italy and Spain contributed samples from acute and convalescent COVID-19. Sample material is recorded as cDNA or gDNA derived from T cells, B-cell-depleted T cells, or PBMCs.

The authors' processing: Amplifying reference gene primers gave estimates of nucleated cell counts. Sequencing was performed with immunoSEQ multiplex PCR; in TCRdb, only in-frame clones are kept and a portion is missing. V and J calls and clone size come straight from that table; D and trimming were deduced from the DNA. The sample holds a few hundred thousand clones; approximately 80% are singletons and the top ten take around 4%. The clonotype originates from a woman aged 45-60 years with active or convalescent COVID-19. Sequencing input: peripheral blood.

The CDR3 is CASSESTSGYNEQFF. The DNA of the CDR3 is TGCGCCAGCAGTGAGTCGACTAGCGGTTACAATGAGCAGTTCTTC. The chain links TRBV10-1 to TRBJ2-1; 9 nucleotides line up with TRBD2. V shed 0 bases, J shed 4 bases, and the junction held 1 base outside the gene matches. The CDR3 is 15 amino acids. CDR1 is WNHNN, CDR2 SYGVQD, per germline (reference sequence).